A single T cell receptor beta chain is shown here with its context. The target antigen is unknown. The use of a sample-barcoded 5' primer and a J-beta primer mix characterized a second PCR of about 6 to 12 cycles. MiXCR, applied by TCRdb to the 5' RACE reads, yields one record per CDR3 protein. The sample has 1.5 million to 2 million distinct CDR3 sequences; roughly 50% are singletons. The sample belongs to a study of blood T cells in healthy people across ages. Findings and limits, study-wide: A roughly linear fall in TCR beta diversity per million T cells was seen with increasing age. Higher diversity and more naive CD4+ cells were features of long-lived donors, compared to aged donors.

Samples each had at least 5.5 micrograms of total RNA extracted. This TCR was recovered from a woman in her thirties or forties in good health. The material sequenced was blood.

CDR3 in amino acids: CASSFGIGPRLHF. For the CDR3, the DNA is TGTGCCAGCAGTTTCGGGATCGGGCCACGGCTCCACTTT. V gene TRBV28 combines with J gene TRBJ1-6; D gene ambiguous. Germline V CDR1 and CDR2: MDHEN, SYDVKM. The CDR3 is 13 residues long. V was pared by 3 bases and J by 16 bases, with 16 bases between. The full variable domain, completed using reference TRBV28 and TRBJ1-6, is DVKVTQSSRYLVKRTGEKVFLECVQDMDHENMFWYRQDPGLGLRLIYFSYDVKMKEKGDIPEGYSVSREKKERFSLILESASTNQTSMYLCASSFGIGPRLHFGNGTRLTVT.